One sample yielded the 10 T cell receptor beta chains listed below, sequenced in a study of cytomegalovirus exposure and HLA in healthy donors. In the PCR, 60 Vbeta and 13 Jbeta primers were used. Repertoires were generated with immunoSEQ multiplex PCR, while TCRdb's copy carries only in-frame clones and drops some. Counted here are fewer than 120,000 clones, about three quarters occurring once; the ten biggest clones make up about 3.2%. The sequencing sample was made of PBMCs. The receptors originated from a woman aged 55-70 years in good health and CMV-seropositive.

The chain recombines TRBV28 with TRBJ1-5; the match to TRBD1 covers 7 bases. Germline lookup yields CDR1 MDHEN and CDR2 SYDVKM. Trimming at V came to 8 bases and at J to 5 bases, leaving 6 bases not matched to a gene. The CDR3 spans 13 residues. CDR3 DNA: TGTGCCAGCGAGACAGGGTTGGATCAGCCCCAGCATTTT. Its translation is CASETGLDQPQHF. Filled out from reference TRBV28 and TRBJ1-5, the complete variable domain reads DVKVTQSSRYLVKRTGEKVFLECVQDMDHENMFWYRQDPGLGLRLIYFSYDVKMKEKGDIPEGYSVSREKKERFSLILESASTNQTSMYLCASETGLDQPQHFGDGTRLSIL.

The chain employs TRBV5-6 and TRBJ1-5; the match to TRBD1 covers 7 bases. The length of the CDR3 is 14 residues. Germline V gives CDR1 SGHDT, CDR2 YYEEEE. With 6 bases clipped from V and 5 bases from J, the junction kept 8 bases outside the gene matches. The CDR3 region is CASTERQGDQPQHF. The CDR3 DNA is TGTGCCAGCACCGAACGACAGGGCGATCAGCCCCAGCATTTT.

The gene calls are TRBV9 and TRBJ1-6, with 9 bases matching TRBD1. This CDR3 is 18 amino acids long. With 4 bases clipped from V and 9 bases from J, the junction kept 17 bases outside the gene matches. Germline-derived CDR1 and CDR2 are SGDLS and YYNGEE. CDR3 coding DNA: TGTGCCAGCAGCAACGACCCACCGGGACAGGGTCGTAGTTCACCCCTCCACTTT. It translates to CASSNDPPGQGRSSPLHF.

This chain connects TRBV5-1 to TRBJ2-5; the match to TRBD1 covers 10 bases. The closer fit of TRBJ2-7 to the DNA end suggests the J call may be wrong. The CDR3 consists of 16 residues. The germline V gene has CDR1 SGHRS and CDR2 YFSETQ. The CDR3 DNA reads TGCGCCAGCAGCGCCGGGACAGGGGCCATCCTAAACGAGCAGTACTTC. It specifies CASSAGTGAILNEQYF.

The chain joins TRBV13 to TRBJ2-1, with D uncertain. Trimming removed 1 base at V and 10 bases at J, with 14 bases between. The length of the CDR3 is 14 residues. Germline-derived CDR1 and CDR2 are PRHDT and FYEKMQ (reference sequence). This CDR3 reads CASSLASWIDEQFF. CDR3 bases: TGTGCCAGCAGCTTAGCTAGTTGGATAGACGAGCAGTTCTTC.

For the CDR3, the DNA is TGTGCCAGCAGCCAACGGGACAGAAGCACCGGGGAGCTGTTTTTT. Amino acids: CASSQRDRSTGELFF. The chain combines TRBV7-8 with TRBJ2-2; TRBD1 agrees at 7 bases. The junction had 7 bases not matched to a gene; V was cut back by 5 bases and J by 4 bases. The CDR3 has 15 residues. CDR1 and CDR2 from the germline V gene are SGHVS and FQNEAQ.

In the case of this clone: The junction and the germline gene differ at one end; a read error may be behind it. The J gene is TRBJ2-7, the V gene TRBV7-9, with 11 bases matching TRBD2. The V gene's germline CDR1 is SEHNR and CDR2 FQNEAQ (reference sequence). The CDR3 covers 17 residues. For the CDR3, the DNA is TGTTCCAGCAGCTTAAGAGGAGGGACTAGCGGTTCCTACGAGCAGTACTTC. Translation: CSSSLRGGTSGSYEQYF.

J is TRBJ2-3 and V is TRBV9; 10 bases are a match to TRBD2. Germline V lookup: CDR1 SGDLS, CDR2 YYNGEE. This CDR3 region has 16 residues. V dropped 2 bases and J dropped 1; count of bases not matched to a gene: 4. For the CDR3, the DNA is TGTGCCAGCAGCGTCTCCGGGACTAGCGGCACAGATACGCAGTATTTT. It encodes CASSVSGTSGTDTQYF.

This rearrangement joins TRBV29-1 to TRBJ1-1; maybe TRBD1 (6 bases). Trimming pared 5 bases from V and 2 bases from J, leaving 18 bases between. Germline V CDR1 and CDR2: SQVTM, ANQGSEA. This CDR3 comprises 15 residues. The CDR3 sequence is CSVSIGGGPNTEAFF. For the CDR3, the DNA is TGCAGCGTTTCTATCGGGGGGGGGCCTAACACTGAAGCTTTCTTT.

J is TRBJ2-7 and V is TRBV5-4; 10 bases match TRBD2. The CDR3 sequence is 15 residues long. Losses at the gene ends were 4 bases for V and 5 bases for J; bases not matched to a gene: 9. CDR1 is SGHNT and CDR2 is YYREEE in the germline V gene (reference sequence). CDR3 sequence (DNA): TGTGCCAGCAGCCCCCGGCTAGCGGGAGATAACGAGCAGTACTTC. Translated, it gives CASSPRLAGDNEQYF.